The present entry profiles one TCR beta chain with its context. The junction and the germline gene differ at one end; a read error may be behind it. These data belong to a study of blood T cell repertoires in COVID-19. Study-wide context: Both acute and convalescent COVID-19 samples were obtained from the United States, Italy and Spain. T cells, B-cell-depleted T cells, or PBMCs supplied cDNA or gDNA.

The CDR3 sequence is 15 residues long. Germline V gene sequence: CDR1 LGHDT, CDR2 YNNKEL (reference sequence). As processed by the authors: Reference gene primer amplification in the assay estimated nucleated cell counts. This table comes from immunoSEQ multiplex PCR, and its TCRdb copy is limited to in-frame clones, with some not included. That table is the source of V, J and clone size, and D and trimming were worked out from the DNA. The profile covers about 170,000 clones, with approximately 86% appearing a single time and roughly 3.3% taken by the ten largest. This clonotype was sampled from a man in his 70s with acute or convalescent COVID-19. Sequencing input: peripheral blood. The rearrangement joins TRBV3-1 (or the pseudogene TRBV3-2) to TRBJ2-3; D is possibly TRBD2 (6 bases). This CDR3 is CASIQTRECTDTQYF. The CDR3 DNA reads as TGTGCCAGCATCCAAACCCGGGAGTGCACAGATACGCAGTATTTT.